This entry is about one T cell receptor beta chain. This clone's antigen is unknown. Within one base of it there is no much larger clone, and no base qualities were kept. The sample is drawn from a study of T cell responses to AZD1222 COVID-19 vaccine (dated by TCRdb to the early 2020s). Study-level background: TCR sequencing covered 230 to 250 trial participants: 207 given two doses of AZD1222 and some 25 given two doses of MenACWY control vaccine. Trial participants were enrolled by age into subgroups of 18-55, 56-69 and 70-plus years, and about 150, 27 and 61 TCR-sequenced participants, respectively, were included in these subgroups.

The time point tag for this specimen amounts to: about 28 days (+/-7) after the second vaccine dose. AZD1222 recipients whose second dose came at about 4 weeks and those whose second dose came at about 12 weeks were combined into one group, since spike-specific TCR depth and breadth did not differ between the two schedules. Vaccinee samples came from UK trials COV001 and COV002, including a single-blind randomized controlled phase 2/3 trial of AZD1222 (ChAdOx1 nCoV-19) in healthy adults. For TCRbeta chain sequencing, PBMC samples from trial participants were taken at day 0 and at day 28 after the second dose. The CDR3 spans 15 residues, from the cysteine through the phenylalanine. Just CDR3 DNA is preserved here, 45 bases in frame from base 1. Sequences WNHNN (CDR1) and SYGVQD (CDR2) are obtained from the germline V gene (reference sequence). Relative to germline, V is missing 5 bases and J is missing 7 bases, with 13 bases of the junction outside any gene match.

The investigation overall reported the following: The 56-69-year group was small, and its depth increase did not reach significance, likely because of low power. Participants were mostly white British and included more females than males, and it was suggested by the authors that clonal diversity may have been underestimated. The whole spike protein was spanned by vaccine-associated CD4 TCRs, and dominant responses were seen in regions 160-218 and 743-854. Reportedly, almost half of the unique spike-specific TCRs recognized epitopes lying outside the regions that are mutated in the B.1.351 and B.1.1.7 variants. Because no day 14 peak-response samples were available, repertoires were characterized only after the peak T cell response. Conclusions about previously exposed vaccinees are limited, since just a handful of AZD1222 recipients were seropositive for SARS-CoV-2 at baseline. After two AZD1222 doses, spike-specific TCR breadth and depth were significantly higher than at day 0 and than in MenACWY recipients.

The CDR3 regions of human TCRbeta chains were analyzed by immunosequencing. The paper's data handling went like this. TCRs in the repertoires were compared against a reference library of SARS-CoV-2-specific TCRs that had been generated with the MIRA antigen-specificity platform. Breadth was defined as the fraction of unique TCRs that were SARS-CoV-2-associated, and depth was defined as the fraction of total T cells that were SARS-CoV-2-associated. Using the MIRA data, every spike-specific TCR was mapped to the spike region that the TCR reacted to and assigned to either a CD4 or a CD8 class. Log10-transformed breadth and depth values were compared by one-way ANOVA with Sidak's multiple comparisons tests. TCRdb holds this immuneACCESS table with in-frame rearrangements only. Some clones are missing; in checked studies, unresolved V genes explain under half, and the rest has no known cause. V and J calls and clone size are those listed in that table; D and trimming were worked out from the DNA. The table for this sample lists under 150,000 clones; 90% of them were counted only once. The top ten hold 1.6% of the sample.

This TCR came from an adult who received the AZD1222 COVID-19 vaccine. The rearrangement joined TRBV10-1 to TRBJ1-1; TRBD1 matches 7 bases in the middle. The input for sequencing was peripheral blood, taken 28 days after the second AZD1222 dose. DNA sequence: TGCGCCAGCAGTCGAGGGACAGTGTCTTCTGGTGAAGCTTTCTTT. Its protein is CASSRGTVSSGEAFF.